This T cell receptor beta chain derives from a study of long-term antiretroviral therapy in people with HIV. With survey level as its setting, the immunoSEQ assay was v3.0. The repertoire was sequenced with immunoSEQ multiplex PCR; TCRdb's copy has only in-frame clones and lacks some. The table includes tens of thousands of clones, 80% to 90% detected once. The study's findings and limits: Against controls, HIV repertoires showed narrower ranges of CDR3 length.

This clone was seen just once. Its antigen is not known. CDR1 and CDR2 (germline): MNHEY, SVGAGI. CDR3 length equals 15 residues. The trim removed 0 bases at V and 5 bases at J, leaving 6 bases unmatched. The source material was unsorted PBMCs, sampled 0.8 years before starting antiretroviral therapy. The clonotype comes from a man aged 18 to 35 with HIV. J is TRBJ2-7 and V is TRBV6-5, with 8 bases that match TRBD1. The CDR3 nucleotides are TGTGCCAGCAGTTACTCGCCAGGGGGCACCGACGAGCAGTACTTC. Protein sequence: CASSYSPGGTDEQYF.